The next 23 T cell receptor beta chains were all read from a single sample in a study of blood T cell repertoires in COVID-19 (dated by TCRdb to 2018 to 2020). Preparation of the library involved the immunoSEQ multiplex PCR assay. TCRdb's version of the immuneACCESS table is confined to in-frame rearrangements and falls short of the full clone set. An unresolved V gene accounts for under half of the shortfall where checked; the remainder is of unknown origin. The sample yields about 66,000 clones; 80% were counted once. 8.5% to 10% of the sample rests with the top ten. Material for sequencing was peripheral blood. These receptors were collected from a human donor in a cohort sampled during active COVID-19.

This chain connects TRBV28 to TRBJ1-4; the D gene is possibly TRBD1 (6 bases). The V and J ends lost 6 bases and 8 bases respectively, with 13 bases between them. Germline V gene sequence: CDR1 MDHEN, CDR2 SYDVKM. The CDR3 runs to 13 residues. CDR3 amino acids: CASREQGFEKLFF. DNA for the CDR3: TGTGCCAGCAGGGAACAGGGATTCGAAAAACTGTTTTTT.

This chain connects TRBV10-3 to TRBJ2-3, with 12 bases lining up with TRBD2. This CDR3 is built from 16 residues. CDR1 is ENHRY and CDR2 is SYGVKD in the germline V gene. The V gene end was trimmed by 6 bases and the J gene end by 2 bases; junction bases not matched to a gene: 6. This CDR3 is CAIRETSGRVTDTQYF. The CDR3 nucleotides read TGTGCCATCAGAGAGACTAGCGGGAGAGTCACAGATACGCAGTATTTT.

The V call is TRBV14, the J call TRBJ1-4; D not certain. Germline-derived CDR1 and CDR2 are SGHDN and FVKESK. Trimming left V 1 base short and J 0 bases short, with 6 bases between. The CDR3 length is 15 residues. CDR3 protein: CASSQVGATNEKLFF. The CDR3 DNA is TGTGCCAGCAGCCAAGTGGGAGCAACTAATGAAAAACTGTTTTTT.

This clone has a single count. The rearrangement uses TRBV27 and TRBJ1-2; D might be TRBD1 (5 bases). The V gene's germline CDR1 is MNHEY and CDR2 SMNVEV (reference sequence). CDR3 size: 15 residues. V dropped 4 bases and J dropped 7 bases, with 19 bases sitting between them. The DNA for the CDR3 is TGTGCCAGCAGTTCCAAAAAATCAGGGATGTTTGGCTACACCTTC. It specifies CASSSKKSGMFGYTF.

This clone was seen a single time. The chain carries TRBV4-3 and TRBJ1-2, with D uncertain. This CDR3 region has 14 residues. Trimming left V 3 bases short and J 4 bases short, with 12 bases between. Germline CDR1 reads LGHNA; CDR2 reads YSLEER. CDR3 bases: TGCGCCAGCAGCCAGGAGGGCAGACCCTATGGCTACACCTTC. As protein: CASSQEGRPYGYTF.

V gene TRBV3-1 (or the pseudogene TRBV3-2) combines with J gene TRBJ2-7, with D possibly matching TRBD1 (5 bases). The V gene's germline CDR1 is LGHDT and CDR2 YNNKEL (reference sequence). V shed 3 bases and J shed 3 bases, with 12 bases lying between them. This CDR3 is built from 14 residues. The CDR3 spells CASSQGRSYYEQYF. Here the CDR3 DNA reads TGTGCCAGCAGCCAGGGGCGGAGCTACTACGAGCAGTACTTC.

This chain joins TRBV30 and TRBJ2-7; 12 bases agree with TRBD2. The CDR3 sequence is 15 residues long. V lost 1 base to trimming and J lost 7 bases; unmatched junction nucleotides: 8. Germline CDR1 and CDR2: GTSNPN and SVGIG (reference sequence). CDR3 DNA: TGTGCCTGGAGTGGCAGGACCGGACTAGCGGGAGAGCAGTACTTC. This translates into CAWSGRTGLAGEQYF.

This chain uses TRBV6-5 with TRBJ1-2; D remains unclear. The CDR3 consists of 13 residues. Germline V gene sequence: CDR1 MNHEY, CDR2 SVGAGI. V was clipped by 0 bases and J by 8 bases, with 10 bases between them. Written as DNA, the CDR3 is TGTGCCAGCAGTTACTCGATCAGTAGCGGCTACACCTTC. Amino acids: CASSYSISSGYTF.

This chain joins TRBV19 and TRBJ2-6, with D possibly TRBD1 on 6 matching bases. Germline V gene sequence: CDR1 LNHDA, CDR2 SQIVND (reference sequence). The CDR3 runs 17 residues. The V end lost 1 base, the J end lost 0 bases, and 10 bases lay between the germline ends. The CDR3 coding sequence is TGTGCCAGTAGTATAGGACAGGTGCCCTCTGGGGCCAACGTCCTGACTTTC. This encodes CASSIGQVPSGANVLTF.

The rearrangement links TRBV23-1 to TRBJ2-6, with D perhaps matching TRBD2 (6 bases). TRBV23-1 is annotated as an ORF whose role is uncertain. The V end was cut by 4 bases, the J end by 3 bases, with 10 bases between. The CDR3 loop spans 15 amino acids. The CDR3 is CASSLPGDGANVLTF. In nucleotides, the CDR3 is TGCGCCAGCAGTCTGCCGGGGGATGGGGCCAACGTCCTGACTTTC.

For the CDR3, the DNA is TGCGCCAGCAGTGGGGGGGTGGGAGAGACCCAGTACTTC. Translating gives CASSGGVGETQYF. The chain carries TRBV10-1 and TRBJ2-5; maybe TRBD2 (6 bases). The V and J ends lost 4 bases and 4 bases respectively, with 10 bases between them. Looked up from germline, CDR1 is WNHNN and CDR2 is SYGVQD (reference sequence). The CDR3 loop spans 13 amino acids.

The chain recombines TRBV21-1 with TRBJ1-6. TRBV21-1 is classified as a pseudogene. CDR3 length: 13 residues. The CDR3 reads CASSKVGSVTLHF. The CDR3 DNA sequence: TGTGCCAGCAGCAAAGTGGGGAGTGTGACCCTCCACTTT.

This clone came up once. J is TRBJ2-1 and V is TRBV10-3; 10 nucleotides agree with TRBD2. Germline V gives CDR1 ENHRY, CDR2 SYGVKD. CDR3 length equals 15 residues. V was pared by 0 bases and J by 9 bases, with 5 bases of the junction left unmatched. DNA of the CDR3: TGTGCCATCAGTGAGTCCAGCGGGAGGGCGGGTGAGCAGTTCTTC. Translation gives CAISESSGRAGEQFF.

This sequence joins TRBV30 and TRBJ1-3; possibly TRBD1 for D (6 bases). Germline lookup yields CDR1 GTSNPN and CDR2 SVGIG (reference sequence). V gave up 3 bases and J gave up 3 bases, with 18 bases separating them. The CDR3 is 16 residues long. The CDR3 nucleotides are TGTGCCTGGAGCGAGCTGGGGGGGCGAGTTGGAAACACCATATATTTT. This sequence encodes CAWSELGGRVGNTIYF.

The rearrangement joins TRBV4-3 to TRBJ2-7; the match to TRBD1 covers 8 bases. Germline assignment: CDR1 LGHNA and CDR2 YSLEER. The CDR3 consists of 16 residues. J lost 7 bases, V lost 8 bases, and 19 bases had no gene match. CDR3 amino acids: CASALSVRQGSEEQYF. CDR3 in DNA: TGCGCCAGCGCCCTCAGCGTGAGACAGGGGTCGGAGGAGCAGTACTTC.

V and J are TRBV19 and TRBJ2-2; 12 positions agree with TRBD1. CDR1 and CDR2 (germline): LNHDA, SQIVND (reference sequence). J was trimmed by 7 bases and V by 5 bases; bases with no gene match: 14. The length of the CDR3 is 18 residues. In nucleotides, the CDR3 is TGTGCCAGTAGTTCAAGGGGACAGGGGGCGTCGGGCCTCGGGGAGCTGTTTTTT. Translating it yields CASSSRGQGASGLGELFF.

The chain is built from TRBV4-1 and TRBJ2-2; 8 nucleotides line up with TRBD2. This CDR3 is 18 amino acids long. Germline-derived CDR1 and CDR2 are MGHRA and YSYEKL. Trimming cost V 2 bases and J 1 base; bases outside gene matches: 9. The CDR3 here is CASSQFVTSGVNTGELFF. The CDR3 DNA is TGCGCCAGCAGCCAATTCGTTACTAGCGGAGTGAACACCGGGGAGCTGTTTTTT.

The rearrangement uses TRBV3-1 (or the pseudogene TRBV3-2) and TRBJ2-7, with 13 nucleotides matching TRBD2. This CDR3 comprises 16 residues. Trimming took 1 base from V and 4 from J; bases not matched to a gene: 4. In germline, CDR1 is LGHDT, CDR2 YNNKEL (reference sequence). CDR3 amino acids: CASSQGLAGGWYEQYF. CDR3 bases: TGTGCCAGCAGCCAAGGACTAGCGGGAGGTTGGTACGAGCAGTACTTC.

V is TRBV18 and J is TRBJ1-1; a weak D match, TRBD1 (5 bases). The V end was cut by 6 bases, the J end by 0 bases, with 14 bases between. The germline V gene has CDR1 KGHSH and CDR2 LQKENI. This CDR3 contains 15 residues. Here the CDR3 reads CASSREQVVNTEAFF. CDR3 DNA: TGTGCCAGCTCGCGGGAACAGGTAGTGAACACTGAAGCTTTCTTT.

The rearrangement links TRBV6-2 or TRBV6-3 to TRBJ2-1; perhaps TRBD2 as D (6 bases). The CDR3 length is 15 residues. Germline V gene lookup returns CDR1 MNHEY and CDR2 SVGEGT. V lost 2 bases to trimming and J lost 4 bases, with 12 bases between them. The CDR3 DNA reads as TGTGCCAGCAGTTACGGGGGGAGGCAGTACAATGAGCAGTTCTTC. Its translation is CASSYGGRQYNEQFF.

The chain employs TRBV28 and TRBJ2-7; 8 bases line up with TRBD1. V lost 5 bases and J lost 6; bases outside the gene matches: 12. The CDR3 covers 15 residues. Germline assignment: CDR1 MDHEN and CDR2 SYDVKM. The CDR3 DNA reads TGTGCCAGCAGTGCTCCCGGGACAGGAGGCTCCGAGCAGTACTTC. The encoded protein is CASSAPGTGGSEQYF.

DNA of the CDR3: TGTGCCAGCAGCCGAGACTCGGGGGGAGGAAACACCATATATTTT. It is translated as CASSRDSGGGNTIYF. The chain links TRBV11-2 to TRBJ1-3; perhaps TRBD1 as D (5 bases). Germline CDR1 reads SGHAT; CDR2 reads FQNNGV. This CDR3 comprises 15 residues. V was pared by 5 bases and J by 4 bases, with 15 bases between.

The chain carries TRBV4-3 and TRBJ1-2; no clear D. The CDR3 runs 16 residues. Looked up from germline, CDR1 is LGHNA and CDR2 is YSLEER. V lost 0 bases and J lost 2, with 13 bases in between. The DNA of the CDR3 is TGCGCCAGCAGCCAAGATTTGGCCGCATCGAACTATGGCTACACCTTC. Its translation is CASSQDLAASNYGYTF.